The 28 T cell receptor beta chains reported below all come from one sample, sequenced in a study of patients and donors after allogeneic stem cell transplantation. From the RT-PCR reads, TCRdb called clonotypes with MiXCR, one entry per CDR3 protein. The data hold around 200,000 distinct CDR3 sequences, with around 40% observed a single time. The sequencing sample was made of blood, either unsorted or a sorted T cell fraction (not recorded which). These receptors were taken from a human donor who was either an allogeneic HSCT recipient or a stem cell or donor lymphocyte infusion donor (not recorded which). It is not recorded whose cells these are; they may come from a transplant donor.

The chain joins TRBV12-3 or TRBV12-4 to TRBJ1-5, with 7 bases identical to TRBD1. This CDR3 region has 12 residues. V dropped 5 bases and J dropped 9; count of bases not matched to a gene: 4. As DNA, the CDR3 is TGTGCCAGCAGTCGGACAGGTGGGCCCCAGCATTTT. Its translation is CASSRTGGPQHF.

The chain is built from TRBV28 and TRBJ1-6, with a weak D call TRBD1 (6 bases). Germline V gene data show CDR1 as MDHEN and CDR2 as SYDVKM. The CDR3 is 18 amino acids. Trimming took 6 bases from V and 6 from J, leaving 24 bases between them. This CDR3 is CASSRDNVHLTTNSPLHF. CDR3 coding DNA: TGTGCCAGCAGCCGGGACAACGTCCATCTTACTACTAATTCACCCCTCCACTTT.

This chain connects TRBV29-1 to TRBJ1-1, with a tentative D call TRBD1 (6 bases). The CDR3 length is 13 residues. Germline V CDR1 and CDR2: SQVTM, ANQGSEA. V lost 2 bases and J 1 base, leaving 8 bases between the germline ends. The CDR3 bases are TGCAGCGTTGAACGACAGGAGAACACTGAAGCTTTCTTT. Translating it yields CSVERQENTEAFF.

This clonotype has just a few counts. J is TRBJ1-4 and V is TRBV4-1; the D is unclear. Per germline, CDR1 MGHRA and CDR2 YSYEKL. Trimming cost V 0 bases and J 8 bases, with 7 bases left between them. The CDR3 runs to 13 residues. This CDR3 is CASSQDWEEKLFF. The CDR3 DNA sequence: TGCGCCAGCAGCCAAGATTGGGAAGAAAAACTGTTTTTT.

This clonotype was observed a few times. The chain recombines TRBV5-1 with TRBJ1-4; D remains unclear. The CDR3 spans 14 residues. Germline V gene lookup returns CDR1 SGHRS and CDR2 YFSETQ. Trimming shortened V by 4 bases and J by 3 bases, and 10 bases separated the two germline ends. The chain's CDR3 is CASSRGGANEKLFF. The CDR3 bases are TGCGCCAGCAGCCGAGGAGGAGCTAATGAAAAACTGTTTTTT.

The rearrangement links TRBV29-1 to TRBJ1-3; D is unclear. Germline CDR1 SQVTM, CDR2 ANQGSEA. The V gene lost 7 bases and the J gene lost 0 bases, with 10 bases spanning the gap. This CDR3 is 13 amino acids long. The CDR3 nucleotides read TGCAGCGCCCAGGTACGCTCTGGAAACACCATATATTTT. It yields the protein CSAQVRSGNTIYF.

The chain uses TRBV12-3 or TRBV12-4 and TRBJ1-4, with 11 bases that match TRBD1. This CDR3 spans 15 amino acids. J lost 7 bases, V lost 0 bases, and 1 base had no gene match. The CDR3 sequence: CASSLAGTGGEKLFF. The DNA of the CDR3 is TGTGCCAGCAGTTTAGCGGGGACAGGGGGTGAAAAACTGTTTTTT.

V and J are TRBV12-3 or TRBV12-4 and TRBJ2-2, with D perhaps matching TRBD2 (5 bases). Between the trimmed V and J ends, which lost 6 bases and 5 bases, there was a span of 16 bases. The length of the CDR3 is 15 residues. The CDR3 DNA reads TGTGCCAGCAGCGGACCGGGAAACCGGACCGGGGAGCTGTTTTTT. Amino acid sequence: CASSGPGNRTGELFF.

The chain employs TRBV5-1 and TRBJ2-3; 10 positions match TRBD1. With 0 bases clipped from V and 4 bases from J, the junction kept 2 bases outside the gene matches. This CDR3 has 15 residues. CDR1 is SGHRS and CDR2 is YFSETQ in the germline V gene. This chain's CDR3 is CASSLAGTGADTQYF. The DNA for the CDR3 is TGCGCCAGCAGCTTGGCCGGGACAGGGGCAGATACGCAGTATTTT.

This clonotype was seen more than once but under ten times. The genes are TRBV10-2 and TRBJ1-2, with D maybe TRBD1 (5 bases). Germline CDR1 is WSHSY and CDR2 is SAAADI. This CDR3 contains 16 residues. Trimming pared 2 bases from V and 4 bases from J, leaving 17 bases between. The CDR3 loop reads CASSEGAQHWGYGYTF. DNA of the CDR3: TGCGCCAGCAGTGAGGGGGCTCAACACTGGGGCTATGGCTACACCTTC.

The chain is built from TRBV5-1 and TRBJ1-1; no clear D gene. V lost 4 bases to trimming and J lost 0 bases, with 10 bases between them. The CDR3 runs to 14 residues. In germline, CDR1 is SGHRS, CDR2 YFSETQ. In nucleotides, the CDR3 is TGCGCCAGCAGCGGAACAGCTATGAACACTGAAGCTTTCTTT. Its translation: CASSGTAMNTEAFF.

In its sample, this clonotype was seen many times. The chain recombines TRBV12-3 or TRBV12-4 with TRBJ1-1; perhaps TRBD1 as D (5 bases). The CDR3 loop spans 14 amino acids. V lost 4 bases and J 9 bases, leaving 18 bases between the germline ends. The chain's CDR3 is CASSSPYGQIKAFF. The CDR3 region has the DNA TGTGCCAGCAGTTCCCCATATGGACAAATTAAAGCTTTCTTT.

This chain connects TRBV5-1 to TRBJ1-1; D unclear. Germline V lookup: CDR1 SGHRS, CDR2 YFSETQ. Trimming shortened V by 4 bases and J by 3 bases, and 10 bases separated the two germline ends. The CDR3 length is 13 residues. CDR3 residues: CASSRQDHTEAFF. Here the CDR3 DNA reads TGCGCCAGCAGCCGGCAGGACCACACTGAAGCTTTCTTT.

J is TRBJ2-6 and V is TRBV9; D may be TRBD1 (6 bases). The CDR3 is made up of 13 amino acids. V lost 4 bases, J lost 12 bases, and 14 bases lay in between. Germline CDR1 reads SGDLS; CDR2 reads YYNGEE. Here the CDR3 reads CASSLQGVGVLTF. CDR3 coding DNA: TGTGCCAGCAGCTTACAGGGAGTAGGCGTCCTGACTTTC.

This sequence joins TRBV28 and TRBJ1-2, with 8 bases that match TRBD1. The ends lost 5 bases at V and 4 bases at J; junction bases unmatched: 3. Germline V CDR1 and CDR2: MDHEN, SYDVKM. This CDR3 contains 13 residues. The CDR3 DNA sequence: TGTGCCAGCAGTCTCAGGGGGCCCTATGGCTACACCTTC. Protein sequence: CASSLRGPYGYTF.

The chain recombines TRBV29-1 with TRBJ1-2; 8 nucleotides line up with TRBD1. Per the germline V gene, CDR1 is SQVTM and CDR2 is ANQGSEA. V shed 7 bases, J shed 2 bases, and the junction held 3 bases outside the gene matches. The CDR3 length is 12 residues. The CDR3 region has the DNA TGCAGCGGGGACAGGAAAAACTATGGCTACACCTTC. This codes for CSGDRKNYGYTF. Based on the CDR3 plus reference TRBV29-1 and TRBJ1-2, the full variable domain is SAVISQKPSRDICQRGTSLTIQCQVDSQVTMMFWYRQQPGQSLTLIATANQGSEATYESGFVIDKFPISRPNLTFSTLTVSNMSPEDSSIYLCSGDRKNYGYTFGSGTRLTVV.

This rearrangement joins TRBV18 to TRBJ1-1; D is uncertain. Germline V gene data show CDR1 as KGHSH and CDR2 as LQKENI. The CDR3 runs 14 residues. Trimming took off 4 bases at V and 1 base at J, with 10 bases between the two ends. The CDR3 here is CASSQTQPNTEAFF. CDR3 nucleotide sequence: TGTGCCAGCTCACAAACACAGCCGAACACTGAAGCTTTCTTT.

The J gene is TRBJ1-4, the V gene TRBV7-9; D possibly corresponds to TRBD1 (6 bases). Trimming stripped 2 bases from V and 6 bases from J, with 13 bases between. The CDR3 has 15 residues. The germline V gene encodes CDR1 SEHNR and CDR2 FQNEAQ (reference sequence). CDR3 DNA: TGTGCCAGCAGCTTACGTAGGGGGTCGGATGAAAAACTGTTTTTT. Translating it yields CASSLRRGSDEKLFF. Based on the CDR3 plus reference TRBV7-9 and TRBJ1-4, the full variable domain is DTGVSQNPRHKITKRGQNVTFRCDPISEHNRLYWYRQTLGQGPEFLTYFQNEAQLEKSRLLSDRFSAERPKGSFSTLEIQRTEQGDSAMYLCASSLRRGSDEKLFFGSGTQLSVL.

V is TRBV5-5 and J is TRBJ1-1; D unresolved. Germline V gene sequence: CDR1 SGHKS, CDR2 YYEKEE (reference sequence). The V gene lost 0 bases and the J gene lost 1 base, with 7 bases spanning the gap. The CDR3 is 14 residues long. The CDR3 sequence is CASSLAYGNTEAFF. DNA of the CDR3: TGTGCCAGCAGCTTGGCCTACGGGAACACTGAAGCTTTCTTT.

CDR3 amino acids: CSSEGRMNTEAFF. CDR3 coding DNA: TGCAGCTCCGAGGGCAGAATGAACACTGAAGCTTTCTTT. The genes are TRBV29-1 and TRBJ1-1; no definite D call. The CDR3 is 13 amino acids. Trimming shortened V by 8 bases and J by 0 bases, and 13 bases separated the two germline ends. The germline gives CDR1 SQVTM, CDR2 ANQGSEA. The whole variable domain, remainder taken from reference TRBV29-1 and TRBJ1-1, is SAVISQKPSRDICQRGTSLTIQCQVDSQVTMMFWYRQQPGQSLTLIATANQGSEATYESGFVIDKFPISRPNLTFSTLTVSNMSPEDSSIYLCSSEGRMNTEAFFGQGTRLTVV.

The chain employs TRBV4-3 and TRBJ1-1; no clear D. CDR1 and CDR2 (germline): LGHNA, YSLEER. This CDR3 is 14 amino acids long. Trimming removed 2 bases at V and 0 bases at J, with 7 bases between. The CDR3 loop is CASSQTSMNTEAFF. The CDR3 coding sequence is TGCGCCAGCAGCCAAACTTCCATGAACACTGAAGCTTTCTTT.

In this sample, this clonotype turned up a few times. The rearrangement links TRBV5-1 to TRBJ1-2; 7 bases are a match to TRBD1. Per the germline V gene, CDR1 is SGHRS and CDR2 is YFSETQ. The CDR3 runs 15 residues. V trimming: 1 base; J trimming: 8 bases; junction bases outside the gene matches: 11. CDR3 nucleotide sequence: TGCGCCAGCAGCTTGAGCCGACAGGGCATTGGGGGCTACACCTTC. Its protein is CASSLSRQGIGGYTF.

A few counts support this clonotype. The rearrangement joins TRBV20-1 to TRBJ1-1; no clear D. V gave up 3 bases and J gave up 0 bases, with 11 bases separating them. Germline values: CDR1 DFQATT, CDR2 SNEGSKA (reference sequence). This CDR3 has 14 amino acids. The CDR3 sequence: CSARPGYLNTEAFF. In DNA, the CDR3 is TGCAGTGCTAGGCCCGGCTACTTGAACACTGAAGCTTTCTTT.

The chain links TRBV2 to TRBJ1-1; no clear D. Germline-derived CDR1 and CDR2 are SNHLY and FYNNEI. The CDR3 loop spans 16 amino acids. Between the trimmed V and J ends, which lost 2 bases and 0 bases, there was a span of 13 bases. The CDR3 loop reads CASSENGRTMNTEAFF. DNA of the CDR3: TGTGCCAGCAGTGAAAACGGCAGGACCATGAACACTGAAGCTTTCTTT.

This chain uses TRBV3-1 with TRBJ2-1; 13 bases align to TRBD2. The germline gives CDR1 LGHDT, CDR2 YNNKEL (reference sequence). The J segment lost 2 bases and the V segment lost 4 bases, leaving 5 bases of the junction unmatched. CDR3 length equals 17 residues. The CDR3 nucleotides are TGTGCCAGCAGCCCGGGGACTAGCGGGGAGCCCTACAATGAGCAGTTCTTC. This encodes CASSPGTSGEPYNEQFF.

The chain combines TRBV3-1 with TRBJ1-2; D may be TRBD1 (6 bases). This CDR3 comprises 14 residues. CDR1 and CDR2 (germline): LGHDT, YNNKEL (reference sequence). V lost 6 bases to trimming and J lost 0 bases, with 11 bases between them. The CDR3 here is CASRRTATNYGYTF. The DNA for the CDR3 is TGTGCCAGCAGGAGGACAGCCACTAACTATGGCTACACCTTC.

The chain links TRBV5-1 to TRBJ2-5; 7 bases match TRBD2. CDR3 length: 13 residues. V shed 7 bases, J shed 1 base, and the junction held 4 bases outside the gene matches. Germline CDR1 SGHRS, CDR2 YFSETQ. CDR3 protein: CASSGGAQETQYF. Written as DNA, the CDR3 is TGCGCCAGCTCGGGGGGAGCCCAAGAGACCCAGTACTTC.

V gene TRBV2 combines with J gene TRBJ1-2; D unclear. Germline V lookup: CDR1 SNHLY, CDR2 FYNNEI. There are 13 residues in the CDR3. Trimming took off 5 bases at V and 3 bases at J, with 10 bases between the two ends. The CDR3 region has the DNA TGTGCCAGCAGTAGCAGGAAAGACTATGGCTACACCTTC. It specifies CASSSRKDYGYTF.